This is a list of T cell receptor beta chains from one sample in a study of shared clonotypes between healthy human individuals. The data were produced by immunoSEQ multiplex PCR, yet TCRdb's version contains in-frame clones alone and is incomplete. The sample includes some 470,000 clones, about 82% seen only once; the top ten take under 15%. Specimen: PBMCs. Receptor source: a woman in her forties in good health. Some clones in this sample may be carry-over from other donors' samples. The CDR3 runs from the conserved cysteine through the conserved F or W. The D gene is left open where the match is weak. Some rows mark clone size as missing; the rest say once, few, many or name a class of expanded clone.

v_call	j_call	d_call	clone_size	cdr3_aa	cdr3_nt
TRBV5-6	TRBJ2-5	TRBD2	NA	CASSPLAGGSETQYF	TGTGCCAGCAGCCCATTAGCGGGAGGTTCAGAGACCCAGTACTTC
TRBV11-2	TRBJ2-7	NA	NA	CASGIAENEQYF	TGTGCCAGCGGTATAGCGGAGAACGAGCAGTACTTC
TRBV28	TRBJ1-5	NA	NA	CATTRGRRYNQPQHF	TGTGCCACCACCCGGGGCAGGAGATACAATCAGCCCCAGCATTTT
TRBV27	TRBJ1-1	NA	once	CASSSRGNTEAFF	TGTGCCAGCAGTTCCCGGGGGAACACTGAAGCTTTCTTT
TRBV19	TRBJ2-7	TRBD1	once	CASSIDRQGAYEQYF	TGTGCCAGTAGTATAGATAGGCAGGGGGCCTACGAGCAGTACTTC
TRBV2	TRBJ2-5	NA	NA	CASRDFQETQYF	TGTGCCAGCCGGGACTTCCAAGAGACCCAGTACTTC
TRBV7-9	TRBJ1-4	TRBD1	NA	CASSNSGTGFEKLFF	TGTGCCAGCAGCAACTCCGGGACAGGGTTTGAAAAACTGTTTTTT
TRBV7-2	TRBJ1-5	NA	once	CASNIDNQPQHF	TGTGCCAGCAACATCGACAATCAGCCCCAGCATTTT
TRBV15	TRBJ2-2	NA	NA	CATSRDTGTAGPGELFF	TGTGCCACCAGCAGAGACACCGGGACAGCGGGCCCAGGGGAGCTGTTTTTT
TRBV23-1	TRBJ2-3	TRBD1	NA	CASSQSRDRGLDTQYF	TGCGCCAGCAGTCAATCCCGGGACAGGGGGCTGGATACGCAGTATTTT
TRBV6-5	TRBJ1-5	NA	NA	CASNAGTHSNQPQHF	TGTGCCAGCAACGCCGGGACTCATAGCAATCAGCCCCAGCATTTT
TRBV28	TRBJ1-2	TRBD1	NA	CASSPGGTGDRDGYTF	TGTGCCAGCAGCCCGGGCGGGACAGGGGATCGTGATGGCTACACCTTC
TRBV9	TRBJ2-3	NA	NA	CASSVDVGAADTQYF	TGTGCCAGCAGCGTAGATGTGGGAGCTGCAGATACGCAGTATTTT
TRBV28	TRBJ2-1	TRBD2	few	CASSLEGRRAGGRFDEQFF	TGTGCCAGCAGCTTAGAGGGCCGGAGGGCGGGAGGGCGCTTCGATGAGCAGTTCTTC
TRBV14	TRBJ1-4	NA	NA	CASSRTRGNEKLFF	TGTGCCAGCAGCCGAACCAGGGGTAATGAAAAACTGTTTTTT
TRBV18	TRBJ2-5	TRBD2	NA	CASSTDLAGQETQYF	TGTGCCAGCTCGACCGATCTAGCGGGACAAGAGACCCAGTACTTC